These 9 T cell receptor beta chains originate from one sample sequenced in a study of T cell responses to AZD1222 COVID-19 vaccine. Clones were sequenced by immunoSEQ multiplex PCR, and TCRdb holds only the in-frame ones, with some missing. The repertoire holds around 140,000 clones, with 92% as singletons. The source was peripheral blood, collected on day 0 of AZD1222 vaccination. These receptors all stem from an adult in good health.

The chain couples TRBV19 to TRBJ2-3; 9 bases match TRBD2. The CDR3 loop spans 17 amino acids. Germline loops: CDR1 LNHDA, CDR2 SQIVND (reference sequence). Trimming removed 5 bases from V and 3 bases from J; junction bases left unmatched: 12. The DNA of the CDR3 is TGTGCCAGTAGTCCTCCTAGACTAGCGGAAGGGACAGATACGCAGTATTTT. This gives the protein CASSPPRLAEGTDTQYF.

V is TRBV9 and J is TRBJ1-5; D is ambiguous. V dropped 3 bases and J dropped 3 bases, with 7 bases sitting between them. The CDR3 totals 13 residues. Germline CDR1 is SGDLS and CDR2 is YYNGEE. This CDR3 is CASSEGINQPQHF. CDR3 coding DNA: TGTGCCAGCAGCGAAGGGATCAATCAGCCCCAGCATTTT.

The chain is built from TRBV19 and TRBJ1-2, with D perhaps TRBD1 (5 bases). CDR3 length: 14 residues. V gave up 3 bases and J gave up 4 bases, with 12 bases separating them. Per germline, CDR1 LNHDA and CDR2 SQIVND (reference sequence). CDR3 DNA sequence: TGTGCCAGTAGTATCTCCGGGGGAGGCTATGGCTACACCTTC. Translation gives CASSISGGGYGYTF.

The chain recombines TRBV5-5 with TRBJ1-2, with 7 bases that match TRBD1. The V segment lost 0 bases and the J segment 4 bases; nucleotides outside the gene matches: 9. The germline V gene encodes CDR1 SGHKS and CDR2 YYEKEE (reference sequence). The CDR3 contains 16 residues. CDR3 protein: CASSLGATGVGYGYTF. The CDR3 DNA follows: TGTGCCAGCAGCTTGGGAGCCACAGGGGTCGGCTATGGCTACACCTTC.

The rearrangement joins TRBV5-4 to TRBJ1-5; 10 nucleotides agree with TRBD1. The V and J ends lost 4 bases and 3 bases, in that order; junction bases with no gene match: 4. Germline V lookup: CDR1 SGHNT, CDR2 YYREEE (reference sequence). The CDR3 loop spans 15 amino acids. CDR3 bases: TGTGCCAGCAGCATAGGGACAGGGGACAATCAGCCCCAGCATTTT. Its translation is CASSIGTGDNQPQHF.

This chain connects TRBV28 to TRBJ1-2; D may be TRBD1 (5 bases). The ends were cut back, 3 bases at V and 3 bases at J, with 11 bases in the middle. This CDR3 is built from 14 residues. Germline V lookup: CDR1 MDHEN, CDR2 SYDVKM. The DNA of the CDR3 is TGTGCCAGCAGTTTCGCGGGACTTGACTATGGCTACACCTTC. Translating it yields CASSFAGLDYGYTF.

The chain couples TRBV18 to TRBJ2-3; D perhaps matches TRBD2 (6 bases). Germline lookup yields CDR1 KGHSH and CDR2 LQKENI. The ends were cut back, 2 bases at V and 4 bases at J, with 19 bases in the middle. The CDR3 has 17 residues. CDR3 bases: TGTGCCAGCTCACCAATTTTGGGACTCGACGGGGCAGATACGCAGTATTTT. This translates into CASSPILGLDGADTQYF.

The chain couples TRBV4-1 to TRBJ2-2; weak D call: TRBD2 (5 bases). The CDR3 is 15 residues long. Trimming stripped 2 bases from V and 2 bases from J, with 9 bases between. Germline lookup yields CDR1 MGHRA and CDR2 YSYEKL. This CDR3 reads CASSQSPSNTGELFF. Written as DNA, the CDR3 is TGCGCCAGCAGCCAATCCCCTAGCAACACCGGGGAGCTGTTTTTT.

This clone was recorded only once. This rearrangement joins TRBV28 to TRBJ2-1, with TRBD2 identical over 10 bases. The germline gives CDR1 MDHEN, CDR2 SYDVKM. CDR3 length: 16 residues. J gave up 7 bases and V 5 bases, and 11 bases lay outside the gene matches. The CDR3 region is CASSPRGLAGVNEQFF. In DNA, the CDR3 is TGTGCCAGCAGTCCCCGAGGGCTAGCGGGAGTTAATGAGCAGTTCTTC.